This T cell receptor (beta chain) was sequenced for a study of T-cell memory formation after mild COVID-19. Study findings and constraints: Within pre-infection memory, some responding clones were found, suggesting cross-reactive memory joined. Whether day 37 second-wave clones are SARS-CoV-2-specific was not confirmed. Clones shrinking between day 15 and 85 showed a balanced CD4/CD8 split, and those that grew later tilted toward CD4+.

5'RACE primed from the constant segment yielded TCR alpha and TCR beta cDNA libraries bearing sample barcodes and UMIs. TCRdb independently ran MiXCR on the 5' RACE reads; one entry per CDR3 protein. The top ten clones hold around 21% of a sample with hundreds of thousands of distinct CDR3 sequences, around 15% of them seen once. Trimming left V 4 bases short and J 3 bases short, with 19 bases between. Germline V gene lookup returns CDR1 MGHRA and CDR2 YSYEKL. The length of the CDR3 is 16 residues. This clonotype has only a few counts. Its antigen remains unknown. This sequence originates from a man younger than 30 who had mild COVID-19 (a few samples of this study predate the infection). Cell type and time point are not known. This chain uses TRBV4-1 with TRBJ2-7; D ambiguous. Material for sequencing was PBMCs or a T cell subset sorted from them (not recorded which). CDR3 loop: CASSLRTLSIRYEQYF. CDR3 nucleotides: TGCGCCAGCAGCCTTCGAACCCTCTCGATACGCTACGAGCAGTACTTC.